A few counts support the clone carrying this TCR beta chain. Germline V CDR1 and CDR2: LGHDT, YNNKEL (reference sequence). The V gene end was trimmed by 0 bases and the J gene end by 7 bases; junction bases not matched to a gene: 5. The CDR3 is made up of 14 amino acids. This sample stems from a study of blood T cell repertoires in COVID-19. Study summary: Donors in the United States, Italy and Spain gave samples during acute or convalescent COVID-19.

Per the original data handling: Using reference gene primer amplification, nucleated cell counts were estimated. This table comes from immunoSEQ multiplex PCR, and its TCRdb copy is limited to in-frame clones, with some not included. V and J calls and clone size are copied from that table; D and trimming were computed from the DNA. The sample has approximately 280,000 clones; 75% to 90% are singletons. Across 24 US areas, participants ranged in age from roughly 18 to 95 years. The chain has TRBV3-1 (or the pseudogene TRBV3-2) and TRBJ2-5, with 7 bases identical to TRBD1. Material for sequencing was PBMCs or T cells enriched from blood (not recorded which). The clonotype originates from a woman between 50 and 59 years old who had recovered from COVID-19. CDR3 residues: CASSQDLAGGTQYF. The CDR3 coding sequence is TGTGCCAGCAGCCAAGACCTTGCAGGGGGGACCCAGTACTTC.